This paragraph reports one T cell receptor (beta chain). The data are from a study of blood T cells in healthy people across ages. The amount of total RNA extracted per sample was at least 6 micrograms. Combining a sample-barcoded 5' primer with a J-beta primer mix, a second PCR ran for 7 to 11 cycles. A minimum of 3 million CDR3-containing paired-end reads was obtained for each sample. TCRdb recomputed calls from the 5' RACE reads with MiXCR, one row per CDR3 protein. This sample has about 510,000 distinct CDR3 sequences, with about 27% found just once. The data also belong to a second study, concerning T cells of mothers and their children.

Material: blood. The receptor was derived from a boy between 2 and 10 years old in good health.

The CDR3 here is CASSRRPGTGGGAVNIQYF. In DNA, the CDR3 is TGCGCCAGCAGCAGACGACCCGGGACAGGGGGTGGAGCCGTAAACATTCAGTACTTC. The chain links TRBV5-1 to TRBJ2-4; 11 nucleotides line up with TRBD1. Unmatched junction bases numbered 18, after V lost 4 bases and J lost 6 bases. Germline assignment: CDR1 SGHRS and CDR2 YFSETQ. The CDR3 totals 19 residues.